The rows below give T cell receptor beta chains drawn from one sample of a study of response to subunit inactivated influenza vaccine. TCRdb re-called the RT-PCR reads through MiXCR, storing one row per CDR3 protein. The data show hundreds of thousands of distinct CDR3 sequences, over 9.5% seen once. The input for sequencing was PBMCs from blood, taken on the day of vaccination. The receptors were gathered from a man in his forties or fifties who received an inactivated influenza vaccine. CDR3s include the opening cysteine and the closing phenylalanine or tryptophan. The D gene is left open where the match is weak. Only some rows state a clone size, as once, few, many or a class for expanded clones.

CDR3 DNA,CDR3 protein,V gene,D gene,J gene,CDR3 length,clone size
TGTGCCAGTAGTACCGGGACTAGCGGGACACGTGAGCAGTTCTTC,CASSTGTSGTREQFF,TRBV19,TRBD2,TRBJ2-1,15,-
TGCAGTGCTAGAGAAGGGAAACTGTTTTTT,CSAREGKLFF,TRBV20-1,-,TRBJ1-4,10,few
TGTGCCTGGAGTGTCACTAGTCTCGATGAGCAGTTCTTC,CAWSVTSLDEQFF,TRBV30,-,TRBJ2-1,13,few
TGTGCCAGCAGCTTATATAGTCCGGGAGCGGGTGCAGATACGCAGTATTTT,CASSLYSPGAGADTQYF,TRBV7-9,-,TRBJ2-3,17,few
TGCAGTGCTAGCCCTAGCGCCCGGGGAGATACGCAGTATTTT,CSASPSARGDTQYF,TRBV20-1,-,TRBJ2-3,14,few
TGTGCCATCAGACCAAGGACAGCCAGTACCTACGAGCAGTACTTC,CAIRPRTASTYEQYF,TRBV10-3,-,TRBJ2-7,15,few
TGCAGTGCTTTGGCCCCCCAAGTAACCATTCGGGGGCAGTACTTC,CSALAPQVTIRGQYF,TRBV20-1,-,TRBJ2-7,15,few
TGCAGTGCTAGAGATGTGTCAGGGAGAGGGGAGACCCAGTACTTC,CSARDVSGRGETQYF,TRBV20-1,-,TRBJ2-5,15,few
TGTGCCAGTATCGGAAAACTATTCACCGGGGAGCTGTTTTTT,CASIGKLFTGELFF,TRBV19,-,TRBJ2-2,14,few
TGTGCCAGCATGGGACAGGGCGGCACTGAAGCTTTCTTT,CASMGQGGTEAFF,TRBV2,TRBD1,TRBJ1-1,13,few
TGTGCCAGTACTCGACAGGGTGCGGCCGGGGAGCTGTTTTTT,CASTRQGAAGELFF,TRBV25-1,TRBD1,TRBJ2-2,14,few
TGTGCCAGCAGCTTGAAGGGAACAGCTGGCTATGGCTACACCTTC,CASSLKGTAGYGYTF,TRBV13,-,TRBJ1-2,15,-
TGCAGTGCAACTACAGGGGACGGAGGCTACACCTTC,CSATTGDGGYTF,TRBV20-1,TRBD1,TRBJ1-2,12,few
TGTGCCAGCACCCGGGGGATGGGGTTCGGGGAGCTGTTTTTT,CASTRGMGFGELFF,TRBV7-2,-,TRBJ2-2,14,few
TGTGCCAGCAGTGGAGGGATATTGCCCACAGATACGCAGTATTTT,CASSGGILPTDTQYF,TRBV2,-,TRBJ2-3,15,few